This T cell receptor (beta chain) was identified in a study of Graves' ophthalmopathy and Graves' hyperthyroidism. In germline, CDR1 is MGHRA, CDR2 YSYEKL. This CDR3 spans 15 amino acids. Beta-chain TCR CDR3 regions were amplified from RNA transcripts. Second-round multiplex PCR came after a first-round RT-PCR that employed HTBI primers. TCRdb called the multiplex PCR reads again in MiXCR, with one record for every CDR3 protein. The sample consists of approximately 1.2 million distinct CDR3 sequences, about 40% of them appearing once. This clonotype has more than one count but fewer than ten. One junction end does not reproduce the germline sequence, and a read error may be involved.

The TCR was taken from an adult man with Graves' hyperthyroidism. Source material: peripheral blood or thyroid tissue (not recorded which). The chain combines TRBV4-1 with TRBJ1-2, with 7 nucleotides matching TRBD1. In DNA form, the CDR3 reads TGTGCCAGCAGCCACACAGGGGAGAAAAGCTATGGCTACACCTTC. This gives the protein CASSHTGEKSYGYTF.